This T cell receptor (beta chain) was identified in a study of T cell clonality in common variable immunodeficiency. This clone showed up many times. What it recognizes is unknown. The read ends 3 residues shy of where the CDR3 ends; the end is completed using the germline J gene. Blood samples were heparinized, about 5 to 9 ml per donor. The data were produced by immunoSEQ multiplex PCR, yet TCRdb's version contains in-frame clones alone and is incomplete. The sample includes about 41,000 clones, none of them occurring once. Germline V gene lookup returns CDR1 DFQATT and CDR2 SNEGSKA (reference sequence). This CDR3 spans 14 amino acids. Trimming pared 1 base from V and 2 bases from J, leaving 11 bases between. Study conclusions and caveats: Compared with controls, CVID subjects had fewer shared TCRbeta clones. TCRbeta clonality was increased in CVID versus healthy controls.

The sequence was collected from a person between 18 and 75 years old in good health. Sequencing was done on a sample of peripheral blood mononuclear cells. The V and J genes are TRBV20-1 and TRBJ2-5; possible D gene TRBD1, 6 bases. The sequenced CDR3 bases are TGCAGTGCTAGAGGGGACACTGCACAAGAGACC. Encoded protein: CSARGDTAQET. The entire CDR3 is CSARGDTAQETQYF.